Following are 28 T cell receptor beta chains from one sample sequenced in a study of breast tumors, draining lymph nodes, adjacent tissues. Axillary draining lymph nodes of breast cancer patients supplied the node samples. Via MiXCR, TCRdb re-called the multiplex PCR reads, giving one row per CDR3 protein. The sample includes 130,000 or so distinct CDR3 sequences, around a third of them seen just once. The sample taken for sequencing was axillary lymph node tissue. These receptors all come from a female donor with breast cancer. Some clones in this sample may be carry-over from other donors' samples.

The table lists this clonotype with many counts. The chain is built from TRBV14 and TRBJ2-7, with 7 bases aligning to TRBD1. J was trimmed by 7 bases and V by 5 bases; bases with no gene match: 2. From germline, CDR1 is SGHDN and CDR2 FVKESK. This CDR3 has 11 amino acids. CDR3 protein: CASSARGEQYF. DNA for the CDR3: TGTGCCAGCAGCGCCAGGGGGGAGCAGTACTTC.

The genes are TRBV30 and TRBJ2-5; 12 bases are a match to TRBD2. The CDR3 has 15 residues. Trimming took 4 bases from V and 5 from J; bases not matched to a gene: 8. Germline V lookup: CDR1 GTSNPN, CDR2 SVGIG (reference sequence). CDR3 bases: TGTGCCTGGACCCTAGCGGGGGGGAGGTCCGAGACCCAGTACTTC. Its translation is CAWTLAGGRSETQYF.

This clonotype was counted at least ten times. V and J are TRBV3-1 and TRBJ2-3, with D unclear. Trimming took 1 base from V and 3 from J, leaving 17 bases between them. Germline CDR1 reads LGHDT; CDR2 reads YNNKEL (reference sequence). The length of the CDR3 is 17 residues. The CDR3, as DNA: TGTGCCAGCAGCCAAGCATGGGGAAAGGAAGAGACAGATACGCAGTATTTT. Translating it yields CASSQAWGKEETDTQYF.

The sample holds many counts of this clonotype. This rearrangement joins TRBV27 to TRBJ2-7; 11 nucleotides align to TRBD1. CDR1 is MNHEY, CDR2 SMNVEV, per germline (reference sequence). The CDR3 spans 13 residues. V shed 3 bases, J shed 7 bases, and the junction held 2 bases outside the gene matches. The CDR3 spells CASSLGTGGEQYV. The CDR3 DNA sequence: TGTGCCAGCAGTTTGGGGACAGGGGGGGAGCAGTACGTC.

Turning to this clonotype: Because the CDR3 is missing its conserved closing phenylalanine or tryptophan, this is likely a read error. It is unclear where the CDR3 begins or ends on the DNA, so no DNA is shown, and the CDR3 is as TCRdb lists it. This chain links TRBV9 with TRBJ2-7; the D call TRBD2 from the table was never checked on the DNA. The CDR3 length equals 9 residues, ends included. Germline V lookup: CDR1 SGDLS, CDR2 YYNGEE. The CDR3 protein is CASSLGLAG.

The sample holds many counts of this clonotype. V gene TRBV15 combines with J gene TRBJ2-5, with a possible D match to TRBD2 (6 bases). Trimming took off 3 bases at V and 0 bases at J, with 11 bases between the two ends. CDR3 length equals 15 residues. The germline V gene has CDR1 LNHNV and CDR2 YYDKDF (reference sequence). CDR3 DNA sequence: TGTGCCACCAGCAGCGGGGGAAAGTACCAAGAGACCCAGTACTTC. Translating gives CATSSGGKYQETQYF.

The sample holds many counts of this clonotype. The rearrangement joins TRBV20-1 to TRBJ2-5, with TRBD2 as a possible D gene (6 bases). Germline-derived CDR1 and CDR2 are DFQATT and SNEGSKA (reference sequence). V was pared by 2 bases and J by 5 bases, with 21 bases between. The CDR3 length is 16 residues. The CDR3 bases are TGCAGTGCTAGAAATACCCGAGGTGGAGGGTTGGAGACCCAGTACTTC. Translation gives CSARNTRGGGLETQYF.

The chain combines TRBV12-3 or TRBV12-4 with TRBJ1-5; tentative D call: TRBD1 (6 bases). The CDR3 is made up of 17 amino acids. Between the trimmed V and J ends, which lost 3 bases and 11 bases, there was a span of 26 bases. The CDR3 coding sequence is TGTGCCAGCAGTTTTGCCCACTGGGGACAATTGTCGAAGACCCAGCATTTT. This sequence encodes CASSFAHWGQLSKTQHF.

The CDR3 spells CASSLRGPGNTF. The CDR3 bases are TGTGCCAGCAGTTTGAGGGGACCTGGAAACACCTTC. The gene calls are TRBV12-3 or TRBV12-4 and TRBJ1-2; D may be TRBD1 (5 bases). Trimming left V 3 bases short and J 12 bases short, with 14 bases between. This CDR3 spans 12 amino acids.

Only a few counts were recorded for this clonotype. The chain carries TRBV18 and TRBJ1-5; no clear D gene. The V gene's germline CDR1 is KGHSH and CDR2 LQKENI. Trimming shortened V by 0 bases and J by 4 bases, and 13 bases separated the two germline ends. CDR3 length equals 16 residues. Here the CDR3 reads CASSPPAQERNQPQHF. CDR3 coding DNA: TGTGCCAGCTCACCACCGGCCCAAGAGCGGAATCAGCCCCAGCATTTT.

Concerning this clonotype itself: A junction end diverges from the germline sequence, so it may reflect a read error. V and J are TRBV6-5 and TRBJ2-7; 13 bases map to TRBD2. The CDR3 consists of 18 residues. Germline V gene sequence: CDR1 MNHEY, CDR2 SVGAGI. In DNA form, the CDR3 reads TGTGCCAGCAGTCACTCCCGTGATACTAGCGGGGGGGGGTACGAGCAGTACTTC. Translated: CASSHSRDTSGGGYEQYF.

This clonotype has a count of ten or more. This chain connects TRBV19 to TRBJ2-2, with TRBD1 identical over 8 bases. V lost 5 bases and J lost 1; bases outside the gene matches: 6. Germline V gene data show CDR1 as LNHDA and CDR2 as SQIVND (reference sequence). The CDR3 sequence is 16 residues long. CDR3 nucleotide sequence: TGTGCCAGTAGTCCATTCAGGGGGCTGAACACCGGGGAGCTGTTTTTT. Protein sequence: CASSPFRGLNTGELFF.

The sample holds a few counts of this clonotype. The genes are TRBV5-8 and TRBJ1-1; 12 nucleotides line up with TRBD1. Germline trimming cut 4 bases from V and 0 bases from J; bases unmatched to any gene: 7. The CDR3 loop spans 17 amino acids. The germline V gene has CDR1 SGHTS and CDR2 YDEGEE. The CDR3 DNA reads TGTGCCAGCAGCGGGGGACAGGGGGCGCGGTTGAACACTGAAGCTTTCTTT. This encodes CASSGGQGARLNTEAFF.

The chain couples TRBV24-1 to TRBJ1-5; D might be TRBD1 (6 bases). Germline CDR1 reads KGHDR; CDR2 reads SFDVKD. Trimming shortened V by 7 bases and J by 4 bases, and 13 bases separated the two germline ends. The CDR3 spans 14 residues. The chain's CDR3 is CATRTGQRNQPQHF. In DNA form, the CDR3 reads TGTGCCACCAGGACCGGACAGAGAAATCAGCCCCAGCATTTT.

This clonotype was seen at least ten times. A read error may explain this, as a much larger clone is one base away. J is TRBJ1-5 and V is TRBV5-5, with D uncertain. Germline-derived CDR1 and CDR2 are SGHKS and YYEKEE (reference sequence). V lost 4 bases, J lost 6 bases, and 14 bases lay in between. The CDR3 contains 14 residues. Here the CDR3 reads CASSRSLAGQPQHF. CDR3 nucleotide sequence: TGTGCCAGCAGCCGATCCCTGGCCGGTCAGCCCCAGCATTTT.

The rearrangement uses TRBV12-3 or TRBV12-4 and TRBJ1-2; D not resolved. The CDR3 consists of 11 residues. V dropped 5 bases and J dropped 8 bases, with 9 bases sitting between them. The CDR3 loop is CASSSLGGYTF. The DNA for the CDR3 is TGTGCCAGCAGTAGCTTAGGGGGCTACACCTTC.

Ten or more counts support this clonotype. The chain joins TRBV5-1 to TRBJ2-5; 10 bases are shared with TRBD1. The CDR3 loop spans 16 amino acids. The germline V gene has CDR1 SGHRS and CDR2 YFSETQ. V shed 4 bases, J shed 4 bases, and the junction held 10 bases outside the gene matches. CDR3 DNA sequence: TGCGCCAGCAGCCCCCAGGGACAGGGGAGATTAGAGACCCAGTACTTC. Encoded protein: CASSPQGQGRLETQYF.

This chain connects TRBV4-2 to TRBJ2-7; perhaps TRBD2 as D (5 bases). The CDR3 covers 12 residues. Germline V gives CDR1 LGHNA, CDR2 YNFKEQ. Trimming cost V 5 bases and J 5 bases, with 10 bases left between them. For the CDR3, the DNA is TGTGCCAGCAGCTTCGGACTGGACGAGCAGTACTTC. It yields the protein CASSFGLDEQYF.

The table lists this clonotype with many counts. The V call is TRBV3-1, the J call TRBJ2-7; 7 bases match TRBD2. The CDR3 is made up of 13 amino acids. Germline assignment: CDR1 LGHDT and CDR2 YNNKEL (reference sequence). V was clipped by 0 bases and J by 4 bases; unmatched bases: 0. The chain's CDR3 is CASSQEGGYEQYF. CDR3 DNA: TGTGCCAGCAGCCAAGAGGGGGGGTACGAGCAGTACTTC.

This clonotype has a count of ten or more. The chain employs TRBV5-6 and TRBJ1-2, with 11 nucleotides matching TRBD1. The CDR3 spans 14 residues. V was pared by 5 bases and J by 7 bases, with 7 bases of the junction left unmatched. The germline CDR1 and CDR2 sequences are SGHDT and YYEEEE. The CDR3 reads CASRMDRGQGGYTF. The CDR3 bases are TGTGCCAGCAGGATGGACAGGGGGCAGGGTGGCTACACCTTC. The full variable domain, in which reference TRBV5-6 and TRBJ1-2 provide the parts outside the CDR3, is DAGVTQSPTHLIKTRGQQVTLRCSPKSGHDTVSWYQQALGQGPQFIFQYYEEEERQRGNFPDRFSGHQFPNYSSELNVNALLLGDSALYLCASRMDRGQGGYTFGSGTRLTVV.

The table lists this clonotype with many counts. The CDR3 reads CASRRQGYEQYV. CDR3 coding DNA: TGTGCCAGCAGAAGACAGGGCTACGAGCAGTACGTC. The rearrangement uses TRBV6-1 and TRBJ2-7, with TRBD1 identical over 7 bases. V was clipped by 6 bases and J by 3 bases; unmatched bases: 2. This CDR3 has 12 residues. Looked up from germline, CDR1 is MNHNS and CDR2 is SASEGT.

The chain links TRBV2 to TRBJ1-5; no firm D call. V was trimmed by 3 bases and J by 6 bases, leaving 3 bases between them. Germline CDR1 and CDR2: SNHLY and FYNNEI. The CDR3 runs 11 residues. Here the CDR3 reads CASSDGQPQHF. CDR3 DNA sequence: TGTGCCAGCAGTGATGGTCAGCCCCAGCATTTT.

The chain couples TRBV12-3 or TRBV12-4 to TRBJ1-1, with D unclear. The CDR3 spans 12 residues. V lost 7 bases and J 5 bases, leaving 11 bases between the germline ends. The CDR3 DNA reads TGTGCCAGCACCGAAGGGCCTACTGAAGCTTTCTTT. Residues: CASTEGPTEAFF.

With respect to this clonotype: The CDR3 ends on some other residue instead of the conserved phenylalanine or tryptophan, so this is likely a read error. Because the CDR3's place on the DNA is in doubt, the DNA is left out and the CDR3 is given as listed by TCRdb. CDR3 in amino acids: CASSQDPADRD. The chain carries TRBV3-1 and TRBJ1-1; the DNA was not compared with TRBD1, the D call given in the table. The CDR3 length is 11 residues, termini included. Germline V lookup: CDR1 LGHDT, CDR2 YNNKEL (reference sequence).

This clonotype was recorded many times. The rearrangement links TRBV5-6 to TRBJ2-7; maybe TRBD2 (6 bases). V lost 3 bases, J lost 0 bases, and 13 bases lay in between. The V gene's germline CDR1 is SGHDT and CDR2 YYEEEE. The length of the CDR3 is 15 residues. CDR3 loop: CASSSLGGSSYEQYF. The CDR3 region has the DNA TGTGCCAGCAGCTCACTGGGGGGTTCCTCCTACGAGCAGTACTTC.

This clonotype appeared many times. V and J are TRBV6-2 or TRBV6-3 and TRBJ2-3, with D possibly matching TRBD2 (5 bases). CDR3 length: 13 residues. Germline V gene data show CDR1 as MNHEY and CDR2 as SVGEGT. V was trimmed by 8 bases and J by 0 bases, leaving 9 bases between them. CDR3 sequence (DNA): TGTGCCAGCTACGAGGGCAGCACAGATACGCAGTATTTT. Encoded protein: CASYEGSTDTQYF.

This clonotype was counted at least ten times. This sequence joins TRBV7-9 and TRBJ2-5; D is perhaps TRBD1 or TRBD2 (6 bases each). Germline CDR1 is SEHNR and CDR2 is FQNEAQ (reference sequence). This CDR3 is 13 amino acids long. Trimming cost V 5 bases and J 5 bases, with 12 bases left between them. The CDR3 bases are TGTGCCAGCAGCCCTCGGGGGCCGGAGACCCAGTACTTC. Its protein is CASSPRGPETQYF.

This clonotype showed up many times. The J gene is TRBJ2-3, the V gene TRBV6-1, with 7 bases lining up with TRBD2. Germline assignment: CDR1 MNHNS and CDR2 SASEGT. J was trimmed by 2 bases and V by 11 bases; bases with no gene match: 10. The CDR3 has 14 amino acids. The CDR3 protein is CAGRIAGVTDTQYF. As DNA, the CDR3 is TGTGCCGGGAGGATTGCGGGGGTCACAGATACGCAGTATTTT.